This T cell receptor (beta chain) was identified during a study of T cells in Graves' hyperthyroidism and ophthalmopathy. CDR3 size: 13 residues. CDR1 is SNHLY and CDR2 is FYNNEI in the germline V gene. Trimming cost V 4 bases and J 8 bases; bases outside gene matches: 7. This clonotype was observed at least ten times. Using RNA transcripts as the source, TCR beta CDR3 regions were amplified. In the first-round RT-PCR of the TCR CDR3, the HTBI primer set was used. TCRdb used MiXCR to reprocess the multiplex PCR reads, holding one entry per CDR3 protein. The table includes 550,000 to 700,000 distinct CDR3 sequences, roughly 15% detected once.

J is TRBJ1-2 and V is TRBV2; 7 nucleotides align to TRBD1. The sequence was collected from a woman in her forties with Graves' ophthalmopathy. Sequenced material: blood. The CDR3 region has the DNA TGTGCCAGCAGTGTCGAACAGGGGAACGGCTACACCTTC. Residues: CASSVEQGNGYTF. Together with reference TRBV2 and TRBJ1-2, the CDR3 gives the full variable domain: EPEVTQTPSHQVTQMGQEVILRCVPISNHLYFYWYRQILGQKVEFLVSFYNNEISEKSEIFDDQFSVERPDGSNFTLKIRSTKLEDSAMYFCASSVEQGNGYTFGSGTRLTVV.